One sample yielded the 32 T cell receptor beta chains listed below, sequenced in a study of blood T cell repertoires in COVID-19. The method was immunoSEQ multiplex PCR; TCRdb's version includes in-frame clones alone and lacks a portion of them. The sample has roughly 130,000 clones, more than 90% seen once; the top ten hold 3% to 4%. The sequenced material came from peripheral blood. Receptors originate from a middle-aged man with active COVID-19.

This clone was detected only once. This chain joins TRBV12-5 and TRBJ2-5; 13 bases match TRBD2. V lost 5 bases to trimming and J lost 4 bases; unmatched junction nucleotides: 7. The germline V gene has CDR1 LGHNT and CDR2 FRNRAP. The length of the CDR3 is 16 residues. CDR3 in DNA: TGTGCTAGTGGTCCAGGACTAGCGGGAGAAGGAGAGACCCAGTACTTC. Its protein product is CASGPGLAGEGETQYF.

The genes are TRBV5-5 and TRBJ2-5; D may be TRBD1 (5 bases). The V gene lost 0 bases and the J gene lost 5 bases, with 14 bases spanning the gap. Germline V gives CDR1 SGHKS, CDR2 YYEKEE (reference sequence). The CDR3 extends over 15 amino acids. The CDR3: CASSLVGLKGETQYF. As DNA, the CDR3 is TGTGCCAGCAGCTTGGTGGGCCTTAAGGGGGAGACCCAGTACTTC.

This rearrangement joins TRBV5-1 to TRBJ2-7; TRBD2 matches at 9 bases. The length of the CDR3 is 16 residues. V lost 0 bases and J lost 0; bases outside the gene matches: 4. Per germline, CDR1 SGHRS and CDR2 YFSETQ. The CDR3 DNA follows: TGCGCCAGCAGCTTGGCAGCTAGCGGGGACTCCTACGAGCAGTACTTC. Residues: CASSLAASGDSYEQYF.

The chain links TRBV6-1 to TRBJ2-3; D is ambiguous. CDR3 length: 16 amino acids. Germline CDR1 is MNHNS and CDR2 is SASEGT. Trimming removed 1 base from V and 1 base from J, with 12 bases in between. The CDR3 loop is CASSEGGALRTDTQYF. The CDR3 region has the DNA TGTGCCAGCAGTGAAGGTGGAGCCCTCCGCACAGATACGCAGTATTTT.

The chain combines TRBV19 with TRBJ1-3, with 9 bases aligning to TRBD1. Trimming at V came to 7 bases and at J to 2 bases, leaving 12 bases not matched to a gene. The CDR3 contains 17 residues. In germline, CDR1 is LNHDA, CDR2 SQIVND (reference sequence). The CDR3, as DNA: TGTGCCAGTAAGGAGACAGGGGGTTTTCGTCCTGGAAACACCATATATTTT. This sequence encodes CASKETGGFRPGNTIYF.

This chain connects TRBV5-1 to TRBJ1-2; D remains unclear. CDR3 length equals 13 residues. Germline lookup yields CDR1 SGHRS and CDR2 YFSETQ. The V end was cut by 4 bases, the J end by 8 bases, with 15 bases between. The CDR3: CASSPSGTGGYTF. CDR3 sequence (DNA): TGCGCCAGCAGCCCCTCAGGTACGGGGGGCTACACCTTC.

V and J are TRBV6-5 and TRBJ1-4; TRBD1 agrees at 7 bases. Germline CDR1 MNHEY, CDR2 SVGAGI. After removal of 6 bases from V and 7 bases from J, the junction contained 11 bases not matched to a gene. The CDR3 has 15 residues. CDR3 DNA: TGTGCCAGCAGGGCCATAACAGGGGTCGGTGAAAAACTGTTTTTT. This encodes CASRAITGVGEKLFF.

V usage is TRBV12-3 or TRBV12-4 and J usage is TRBJ1-5; no firm D call. V was pared by 0 bases and J by 4 bases, with 4 bases between. The CDR3 is made up of 13 amino acids. For the CDR3, the DNA is TGTGCCAGCAGTTTAGCCCTAAATCAGCCCCAGCATTTT. As protein: CASSLALNQPQHF.

This clone was detected a few times. The chain couples TRBV2 to TRBJ2-1, with TRBD2 matching over 8 bases. The CDR3 consists of 13 residues. V lost 5 bases and J lost 6; bases outside the gene matches: 3. Per the germline V gene, CDR1 is SNHLY and CDR2 is FYNNEI. CDR3 sequence: CASSYSGINEQFF. Written as DNA, the CDR3 is TGTGCCAGCAGTTATAGCGGGATCAATGAGCAGTTCTTC.

The chain uses TRBV7-9 and TRBJ2-7; D possibly corresponds to TRBD1 (5 bases). The CDR3 is made up of 12 amino acids. Trimming pared 3 bases from V and 4 bases from J, leaving 7 bases between. Germline V gene sequence: CDR1 SEHNR, CDR2 FQNEAQ (reference sequence). The CDR3: CASSFAGYEQYV. CDR3 DNA sequence: TGTGCCAGCAGCTTTGCAGGGTACGAGCAGTACGTC.

J is TRBJ2-3 and V is TRBV5-6; 10 bases are shared with TRBD2. This CDR3 has 16 residues. V was pared by 4 bases and J by 0 bases, with 5 bases of the junction left unmatched. Germline V CDR1 and CDR2: SGHDT, YYEEEE. The CDR3: CASSPRAGGSTDTQYF. The CDR3 DNA sequence: TGTGCCAGCAGCCCCCGAGCGGGGGGGAGCACAGATACGCAGTATTTT.

The chain is built from TRBV3-1 (or the pseudogene TRBV3-2) and TRBJ2-1; D is undetermined. V lost 5 bases to trimming and J lost 6 bases, with 8 bases between them. Germline assignment: CDR1 LGHDT and CDR2 YNNKEL (reference sequence). This CDR3 contains 12 residues. The CDR3 protein is CASSSAGNEQFF. CDR3 DNA sequence: TGTGCCAGCAGCAGTGCCGGCAATGAGCAGTTCTTC.

V gene TRBV18 combines with J gene TRBJ2-6; TRBD1 is a possible D gene (6 bases). The CDR3 loop spans 16 amino acids. The V end lost 3 bases, the J end lost 0 bases, and 9 bases lay between the germline ends. Germline values: CDR1 KGHSH, CDR2 LQKENI. The CDR3 loop is CASSPGAISGANVLTF. CDR3 sequence (DNA): TGTGCCAGCTCACCGGGGGCCATCTCTGGGGCCAACGTCCTGACTTTC.

A single count supports this clone. The chain employs TRBV19 and TRBJ1-2; D gene unclear. V lost 7 bases to trimming and J lost 6 bases, with 12 bases between them. Germline CDR1 LNHDA, CDR2 SQIVND (reference sequence). CDR3 length: 12 amino acids. Here the CDR3 reads CASKQRLDGYTF. CDR3 nucleotide sequence: TGTGCCAGTAAGCAGCGTCTTGATGGCTACACCTTC.

The CDR3 loop reads CASSPTREGGSPLHF. The CDR3 DNA reads TGTGCCAGCAGCCCAACACGCGAGGGAGGTTCACCCCTCCACTTT. The V gene is TRBV7-2, the J gene TRBJ1-6; no reliable D call. Germline V gene sequence: CDR1 SGHTA, CDR2 FQGNSA. V was cut by 5 bases and J by 9 bases, with 17 bases left in between. The CDR3 contains 15 residues.

The V call is TRBV7-9, the J call TRBJ2-5, with 7 bases that match TRBD2. This CDR3 contains 15 residues. Germline loops: CDR1 SEHNR, CDR2 FQNEAQ (reference sequence). Germline trimming cut 2 bases from V and 4 bases from J; bases unmatched to any gene: 7. The CDR3 loop is CASSLSSLATETQYF. The CDR3 nucleotides are TGTGCCAGCAGCTTATCATCACTAGCGACAGAGACCCAGTACTTC.

This chain links TRBV24-1 with TRBJ2-2, with D maybe TRBD1 (6 bases). V dropped 5 bases and J dropped 0 bases, with 12 bases sitting between them. CDR1 and CDR2 (germline): KGHDR, SFDVKD. The CDR3 is 16 amino acids. CDR3 nucleotide sequence: TGTGCCACCAGTGGGGCCGGGACATCGAACACCGGGGAGCTGTTTTTT. As protein: CATSGAGTSNTGELFF.

This clone was picked up one time. This chain uses TRBV2 with TRBJ2-3, with 12 bases identical to TRBD2. Losses at the gene ends were 5 bases for V and 4 bases for J; bases not matched to a gene: 10. The CDR3 loop spans 17 amino acids. Germline CDR1 is SNHLY and CDR2 is FYNNEI. The CDR3 DNA reads TGTGCCAGCAGTACAAGGACTAGCGGGAACCCCTCAGATACGCAGTATTTT. It codes for CASSTRTSGNPSDTQYF.

The J gene is TRBJ2-5, the V gene TRBV14; 10 bases line up with TRBD2. The CDR3 has 15 residues. The V gene's germline CDR1 is SGHDN and CDR2 FVKESK. Unmatched junction bases numbered 6, after V lost 4 bases and J lost 4 bases. The chain's CDR3 is CASSRFLAGVETQYF. In DNA, the CDR3 is TGTGCCAGCAGCCGGTTCCTAGCGGGAGTAGAGACCCAGTACTTC.

The chain links TRBV2 to TRBJ2-2, with 10 nucleotides matching TRBD2. The germline V gene encodes CDR1 SNHLY and CDR2 FYNNEI. This CDR3 has 16 residues. J was trimmed by 4 bases and V by 6 bases; bases with no gene match: 8. Here the CDR3 reads CASRDQREGPTGELFF. The CDR3 nucleotides read TGTGCCAGCAGGGACCAGCGGGAGGGTCCCACCGGGGAGCTGTTTTTT.

Only one count was recorded for this clone. The chain carries TRBV10-3 and TRBJ1-1; TRBD1 is a possible D gene (5 bases). The CDR3 spans 12 residues. The germline V gene has CDR1 ENHRY and CDR2 SYGVKD. The V end lost 3 bases, the J end lost 5 bases, and 7 bases lay between the germline ends. CDR3 region: CAISDGGTEAFF. Here the CDR3 DNA reads TGTGCCATCAGTGATGGGGGGACTGAAGCTTTCTTT.

The chain links TRBV7-2 to TRBJ2-1; possibly TRBD2 for D (6 bases). In germline, CDR1 is SGHTA, CDR2 FQGNSA. This CDR3 has 13 amino acids. V lost 4 bases and J lost 13, with 17 bases in between. This CDR3 is CASSSSGLSGQFF. CDR3 DNA: TGTGCCAGCAGCTCCTCGGGACTTTCTGGACAGTTCTTC.

V is TRBV3-1 (or the pseudogene TRBV3-2) and J is TRBJ2-2; the D is unclear. This CDR3 comprises 13 residues. Germline values: CDR1 LGHDT, CDR2 YNNKEL (reference sequence). Trimming cost V 2 bases and J 7 bases, with 8 bases left between them. The DNA of the CDR3 is TGTGCCAGCAGCCAAACGGTCGGCGGGGAGCTGTTTTTT. Protein sequence: CASSQTVGGELFF.

This rearrangement joins TRBV6-5 to TRBJ1-1, with D uncertain. Trimming took 6 bases from V and 1 from J, leaving 3 bases between them. CDR3 length equals 11 residues. Germline-derived CDR1 and CDR2 are MNHEY and SVGAGI. CDR3 loop: CASRRNTEAFF. DNA for the CDR3: TGTGCCAGCAGGAGGAACACTGAAGCTTTCTTT.

J is TRBJ2-1 and V is TRBV6-5; 10 bases map to TRBD2. The CDR3 runs 15 residues. Germline lookup yields CDR1 MNHEY and CDR2 SVGAGI. J was trimmed by 3 bases and V by 5 bases; bases with no gene match: 4. The CDR3 coding sequence is TGTGCCAGCAGTCCTAGCGGGAGTGGCTACAATGAGCAGTTCTTC. It translates to CASSPSGSGYNEQFF.

The chain employs TRBV19 and TRBJ1-2, with 11 bases aligning to TRBD1. The CDR3 contains 15 residues. Per germline, CDR1 LNHDA and CDR2 SQIVND (reference sequence). J was trimmed by 7 bases and V by 0 bases; bases with no gene match: 4. The CDR3 DNA follows: TGTGCCAGTAGTATAGACGGACAGGGGGCGGGTGGCTACACCTTC. This gives the protein CASSIDGQGAGGYTF. The variable domain in full, with the rest retrieved from reference TRBV19 and TRBJ1-2, is DGGITQSPKYLFRKEGQNVTLSCEQNLNHDAMYWYRQDPGQGLRLIYYSQIVNDFQKGDIAEGYSVSREKKESFPLTVTSAQKNPTAFYLCASSIDGQGAGGYTFGSGTRLTVV.

This chain's CDR3 is CASSQVGPLQGNYGYTF. The CDR3 DNA is TGCGCCAGCAGCCAAGTGGGACCCCTTCAGGGGAACTATGGCTACACCTTC. This chain connects TRBV4-1 to TRBJ1-2, with TRBD1 as a possible D gene (6 bases). With 1 base removed from V and 2 bases from J, the gap between germline ends came to 17 bases. This CDR3 is built from 17 residues. The V gene's germline CDR1 is MGHRA and CDR2 YSYEKL.

The chain couples TRBV14 to TRBJ2-7; D is perhaps TRBD2 (5 bases). Germline V CDR1 and CDR2: SGHDN, FVKESK. CDR3 length: 17 amino acids. Trimming cost V 3 bases and J 6 bases, with 24 bases left between them. The CDR3: CASSHLGIRTRSCEQYV. The CDR3 nucleotides are TGTGCCAGCAGCCATCTAGGGATTCGGACTCGATCGTGCGAGCAGTACGTC.

The J gene is TRBJ2-1, the V gene TRBV7-9, with 11 bases identical to TRBD2. V trimming: 0 bases; J trimming: 2 bases; junction bases outside the gene matches: 6. In germline, CDR1 is SEHNR, CDR2 FQNEAQ (reference sequence). The CDR3 length is 18 residues. CDR3 coding DNA: TGTGCCAGCAGCTTAGCGGGGACTAGCGGAGGGACCTACAATGAGCAGTTCTTC. This translates into CASSLAGTSGGTYNEQFF.

The chain recombines TRBV5-1 with TRBJ2-3, with 7 bases that match TRBD2. The trim removed 4 bases at V and 1 base at J, leaving 9 bases unmatched. From germline, CDR1 is SGHRS and CDR2 YFSETQ. CDR3 size: 16 residues. The CDR3 is CASSRERGIGTDTQYF. DNA of the CDR3: TGCGCCAGCAGCAGAGAGCGGGGAATCGGCACAGATACGCAGTATTTT.

The chain joins TRBV18 to TRBJ2-5; 7 bases line up with TRBD2. Trimming cost V 2 bases and J 3 bases; bases outside gene matches: 0. The CDR3 runs to 13 residues. Germline values: CDR1 KGHSH, CDR2 LQKENI. CDR3 bases: TGTGCCAGCTCACCAGGACTAGAAGAGACCCAGTACTTC. Amino acid sequence: CASSPGLEETQYF.

The chain joins TRBV3-1 (or the pseudogene TRBV3-2) to TRBJ2-2; tentative D call: TRBD1 (6 bases). V dropped 4 bases and J dropped 0 bases, with 12 bases sitting between them. The CDR3 extends over 16 amino acids. The germline CDR1 and CDR2 sequences are LGHDT and YNNKEL (reference sequence). The CDR3 bases are TGTGCCAGCAGCCGCACAACAGGGACGAACACCGGGGAGCTGTTTTTT. Translating gives CASSRTTGTNTGELFF.